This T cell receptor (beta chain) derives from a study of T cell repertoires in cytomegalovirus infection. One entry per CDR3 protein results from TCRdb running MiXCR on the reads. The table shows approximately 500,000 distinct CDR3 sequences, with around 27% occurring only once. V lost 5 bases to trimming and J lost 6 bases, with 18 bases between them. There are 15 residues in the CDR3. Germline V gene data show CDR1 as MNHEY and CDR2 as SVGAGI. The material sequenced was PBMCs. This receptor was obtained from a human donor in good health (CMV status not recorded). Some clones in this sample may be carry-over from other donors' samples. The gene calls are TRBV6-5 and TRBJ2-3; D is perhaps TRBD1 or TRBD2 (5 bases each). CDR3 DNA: TGTGCCAGCAGTCCCTCTTGGGGGTTGACGGATACGCAGTATTTT. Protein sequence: CASSPSWGLTDTQYF.